This T cell receptor beta chain derives from a study of blood T cells in healthy people across ages (dated by TCRdb to the mid-2010s). General notes on the study: Template switching captured roughly one uniquely barcoded TCR beta cDNA molecule per two T cells in model experiments. To track age-related changes in TCR beta repertoire diversity, the study relied on deep sequencing normalized with unique cDNA molecular identifiers. Donors were grouped into four age groups: young (average about 15 years), middle-aged (over 35), aged (about 60) and long-lived (around 80). To avoid experimental bias, donors of different ages were randomly spread across the sequencing lanes. Using the same blood draw, the study looked at two additional independent replicas of 1 million unique cDNA reads for two donors, one aged 18 to 30 and the other aged 80 or older.

This clonotype showed up just a few times. The antigen it binds to is not known. The sample holds no much larger clone one base away, and base qualities are not on file. Library construction relied on 5' RACE. Reads for this sample came from an Illumina HiSeq 2500. A second PCR of about 7 to 12 cycles was performed with a sample-barcoded 5' primer and a J-beta primer mix. A unique molecular identifier was introduced onto each TCR beta cDNA molecule by a template-switch 5' adaptor carrying 12 random nucleotides. Each sample yielded at least 2.5 million CDR3-containing paired-end reads. First-strand cDNA was synthesized from all RNA with the Mint cDNA synthesis kit, primed by a TRBC-specific oligonucleotide. Following uracil-DNA glycosylase treatment, a first 18-cycle PCR with universal primers M1SS and BC2_uni_R was performed on all cDNA. Per the original workflow: Normalization of each sample was performed by random selection of 1 million high-quality reads, each carrying a distinct molecular identifier. Instead of being binned into consensus sequences, reads that shared molecular identifiers were thrown out. MiTCR, with a Q25 quality threshold and the strictest error-elimination algorithm, was used for CDR3 identification, clonotype clustering and error correction. A nonparametric unseen species model using Euler transformation provided a lower-bound estimate of total TCR beta diversity. Through fastp at Q25 and MiXCR, TCRdb rebuilt clones from the public reads, retaining in-frame beta chains. Rows merge per CDR3 protein into single entries with the most common DNA and genes. TCRdb, rather than the study authors, made the V and J calls. The table for this sample lists over 1,300,000 distinct CDR3 sequences; approximately 63% of them were counted only once. The ten largest make up 5.5% to 8% of the sample.

Systemically healthy Caucasian individuals from Russia, 35 to 50 in total and aged about 6 to 90 years, were included as donors. Approximately 9.7 milliliters of peripheral blood were drawn from each donor into EDTA-treated Vacutainer tubes. Ficoll-Paque density-gradient centrifugation was used to isolate PBMCs, with at least 6.5 million obtained per sample. Total RNA, at least 6 micrograms per sample, was extracted from PBMCs with Trizol reagent. Naive CD45RAhigh/CD27high T cell percentages were measured by flow cytometry on a PBMC aliquot from every donor. Its CDR3 holds 12 amino acids, cysteine through phenylalanine. Only the CDR3 region is kept as DNA, spanning 36 bases read in frame from base 1. V sheds 8 bases and J sheds 2 bases, leaving 8 bases between their ends. From a lookup of the germline V gene, CDR1 and CDR2 are SGHTA and FQGNSA. Beyond this particular receptor, the publication reports: Conclusive comparison of naive and antigen-experienced compartments was prevented by the profiling of bulk unsorted PBMCs. The CMV infection status of donors was not known, potentially confounding age-related changes in expanded clonotypes. The long-lived group showed more naive CD4+ T cells, fewer expanded clones and increased TCR diversity than the aged group, suggesting age selection. Observed TCR beta diversity per million T cells fell roughly linearly with age, and a significant reduction was already apparent by age about 38. Total diversity estimates from one million sequenced T cells were considered lower bounds and underestimates. Observed TCR beta diversity correlated strongly with the percentage of naive T cells measured by flow cytometry.

The sample was blood. The chain was built from TRBV7-2 and TRBJ2-3, with no confident D gene call. The sequence came from a man aged 18 to 29 in good health. The encoded CDR3 is CASRILTDTQYF. The DNA sequence is given as TGTGCCAGCCGGATCCTCACAGATACGCAGTATTTT.